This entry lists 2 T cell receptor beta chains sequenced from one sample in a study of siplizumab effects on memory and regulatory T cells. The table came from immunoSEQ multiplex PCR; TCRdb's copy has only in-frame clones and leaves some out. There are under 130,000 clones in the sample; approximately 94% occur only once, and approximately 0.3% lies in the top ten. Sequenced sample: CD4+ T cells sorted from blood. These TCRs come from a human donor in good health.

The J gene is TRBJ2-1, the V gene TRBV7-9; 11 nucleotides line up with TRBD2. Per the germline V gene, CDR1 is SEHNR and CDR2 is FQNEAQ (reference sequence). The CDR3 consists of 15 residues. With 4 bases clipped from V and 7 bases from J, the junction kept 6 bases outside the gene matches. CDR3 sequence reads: CASSSLAGGTNEQFF. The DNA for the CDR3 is TGTGCCAGCAGCTCCCTAGCGGGAGGAACGAATGAGCAGTTCTTC.

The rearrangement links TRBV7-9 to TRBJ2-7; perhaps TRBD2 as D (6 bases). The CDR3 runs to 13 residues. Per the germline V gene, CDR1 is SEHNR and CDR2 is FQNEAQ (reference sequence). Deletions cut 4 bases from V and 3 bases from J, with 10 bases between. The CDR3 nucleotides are TGTGCCAGCAGCTCACCGGGGGACTACGAGCAGTACTTC. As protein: CASSSPGDYEQYF.